These 15 T cell receptor beta chains came from one sample sequenced in a study of blood T cell repertoires in COVID-19. TCRdb's table, derived via immunoSEQ multiplex PCR, lists solely in-frame clones and lacks some. The sample comprises 150,000 to 200,000 clones, about 90% of which are singletons, and 4.8% rests with the top ten. The sample taken for sequencing was peripheral blood. These receptors all stem from a man under 40 with COVID-19, enrolled during active disease.

The chain has TRBV9 and TRBJ2-1; 8 bases align to TRBD2. With 2 bases clipped from V and 3 bases from J, the junction kept 7 bases outside the gene matches. The CDR3 consists of 16 residues. Germline CDR1 is SGDLS and CDR2 is YYNGEE. The CDR3 region is CASSVLTSGSYNEQFF. The CDR3 DNA sequence: TGTGCCAGCAGCGTTCTAACTAGCGGCAGCTACAATGAGCAGTTCTTC.

The chain employs TRBV28 and TRBJ2-1; 10 bases fit TRBD1. The J segment lost 5 bases and the V segment lost 4 bases, leaving 5 bases of the junction unmatched. Per the germline V gene, CDR1 is MDHEN and CDR2 is SYDVKM. The CDR3 totals 15 residues. The CDR3 DNA is TGTGCCAGCAGTTACCCGGGACAGGGGAACAATGAGCAGTTCTTC. Translated, it gives CASSYPGQGNNEQFF.

The chain couples TRBV27 to TRBJ2-7, with unresolved D. The CDR3 runs 13 residues. Looked up from germline, CDR1 is MNHEY and CDR2 is SMNVEV (reference sequence). V was shortened by 4 bases and J by 0 bases, with 7 bases between the two germline ends. CDR3 amino acids: CASSWALSYEQYF. CDR3 nucleotide sequence: TGTGCCAGCAGTTGGGCCCTCTCCTACGAGCAGTACTTC.

The V gene is TRBV19, the J gene TRBJ1-4, with D maybe TRBD1 (5 bases). Looked up from germline, CDR1 is LNHDA and CDR2 is SQIVND (reference sequence). The V gene lost 1 base and the J gene lost 4 bases, with 10 bases spanning the gap. The CDR3 totals 15 residues. CDR3 sequence reads: CASSIGQTHNEKLFF. DNA for the CDR3: TGTGCCAGTAGTATAGGACAGACCCATAATGAAAAACTGTTTTTT.

This rearrangement joins TRBV28 to TRBJ2-7; D is possibly TRBD1 (6 bases). Germline CDR1 reads MDHEN; CDR2 reads SYDVKM. CDR3 length equals 14 residues. V was trimmed by 6 bases and J by 3 bases, leaving 15 bases between them. The chain's CDR3 is CASSLEGQYYEQYF. The CDR3 nucleotides read TGTGCCAGCAGCCTGGAAGGACAGTACTACGAGCAGTACTTC.

This sequence joins TRBV15 and TRBJ1-5, with 8 bases lining up with TRBD1. The CDR3 runs 15 residues. Trimming cost V 0 bases and J 4 bases; bases outside gene matches: 2. CDR1 LNHNV and CDR2 YYDKDF come from the germline V gene (reference sequence). The CDR3 region is CATSRDGQGNQPQHF. The DNA of the CDR3 is TGTGCCACCAGCAGAGATGGACAGGGAAATCAGCCCCAGCATTTT.

The chain joins TRBV14 to TRBJ1-3; 7 nucleotides line up with TRBD1. Germline loops: CDR1 SGHDN, CDR2 FVKESK. This CDR3 is 17 amino acids long. Unmatched junction bases numbered 8, after V lost 0 bases and J lost 3 bases. The CDR3 here is CASSQDKVGQLGNTIYF. In DNA form, the CDR3 reads TGTGCCAGCAGCCAAGATAAGGTGGGACAGCTTGGAAACACCATATATTTT.

The V gene is TRBV30, the J gene TRBJ2-1, with D perhaps TRBD2 (6 bases). The V and J ends lost 1 base and 10 bases respectively, with 17 bases between them. Germline values: CDR1 GTSNPN, CDR2 SVGIG (reference sequence). The CDR3 sequence is 14 residues long. This chain's CDR3 is CAWSGGLVVLEQFF. DNA of the CDR3: TGTGCCTGGAGTGGGGGACTGGTGGTTTTGGAGCAGTTCTTC. The whole variable domain, remainder taken from reference TRBV30 and TRBJ2-1, is SQTIHQWPATLVQPVGSPLSLECTVEGTSNPNLYWYRQAAGRGLQLLFYSVGIGQISSEVPQNLSASRPQDRQFILSSKKLLLSDSGFYLCAWSGGLVVLEQFFGPGTRLTVL.

The chain employs TRBV5-1 and TRBJ1-4, with D possibly matching TRBD1 (5 bases). CDR1 is SGHRS, CDR2 YFSETQ, per germline. Trimming took off 3 bases at V and 8 bases at J, with 14 bases between the two ends. The CDR3 spans 14 residues. The CDR3 coding sequence is TGCGCCAGCAGCTCAGGAATGGAGGGGGAAAAACTGTTTTTT. Translation gives CASSSGMEGEKLFF.

This clone showed up just once. This sequence joins TRBV7-3 and TRBJ2-1; D remains unclear. The V gene's germline CDR1 is SGHTA and CDR2 FQGTGA. The CDR3 covers 15 residues. V was shortened by 2 bases and J by 0 bases, with 8 bases between the two germline ends. CDR3 in amino acids: CASSLSVPSYNEQFF. In DNA form, the CDR3 reads TGTGCCAGCAGCTTATCAGTTCCCTCCTACAATGAGCAGTTCTTC.

The rearrangement joins TRBV30 to TRBJ2-2; 8 bases align to TRBD1. Germline values: CDR1 GTSNPN, CDR2 SVGIG (reference sequence). The CDR3 contains 15 residues. The V and J ends lost 2 bases and 1 base, in that order; junction bases with no gene match: 3. The CDR3 sequence: CAWSNGQGNTGELFF. The DNA for the CDR3 is TGTGCCTGGAGTAACGGACAGGGGAACACCGGGGAGCTGTTTTTT.

This chain connects TRBV27 to TRBJ1-2; TRBD1 matches 8 bases. CDR3 length equals 15 residues. CDR1 is MNHEY and CDR2 is SMNVEV in the germline V gene (reference sequence). V shed 5 bases and J 7 bases; nucleotides not matched to a gene: 12. CDR3: CASSPGQGLVFGYTF. The CDR3 region has the DNA TGTGCCAGCAGTCCAGGACAGGGTCTTGTCTTTGGCTACACCTTC.

The count of this clone is one. The chain links TRBV6-2 or TRBV6-3 to TRBJ2-3; 9 bases align to TRBD2. Germline V CDR1 and CDR2: MNHEY, SVGEGT. The CDR3 consists of 18 residues. J lost 2 bases, V lost 2 bases, and 11 bases had no gene match. CDR3 protein: CASSYGTSSGDYTDTQYF. For the CDR3, the DNA is TGTGCCAGCAGTTACGGCACTTCTAGCGGGGACTACACAGATACGCAGTATTTT.

The genes are TRBV4-2 and TRBJ2-7; 16 nucleotides align to TRBD2. Germline assignment: CDR1 LGHNA and CDR2 YNFKEQ. This CDR3 is built from 19 residues. Losses at the gene ends were 3 bases for V and 1 base for J; bases not matched to a gene: 9. As DNA, the CDR3 is TGTGCCAGCAGCCACTTGGGGACTAGCGGGAGGGCCGTATCCTACGAGCAGTACTTC. This translates into CASSHLGTSGRAVSYEQYF.

This chain links TRBV9 with TRBJ1-2; 7 bases align to TRBD1. Germline loops: CDR1 SGDLS, CDR2 YYNGEE. This CDR3 has 15 residues. The trim removed 4 bases at V and 7 bases at J, leaving 13 bases unmatched. The CDR3: CASSPQGGSWGGYTF. CDR3 sequence (DNA): TGTGCCAGCAGCCCCCAGGGGGGATCCTGGGGTGGCTACACCTTC.